A selection of T cell receptor beta chains follows, all from one sample in a study of vaccination and CD4 T cells after COVID-19. One entry per CDR3 protein, called by TCRdb with MiXCR from the PCR reads. The sample records about 7,600 distinct CDR3 sequences, more than 60% being singletons. These receptors' antigens are unknown. Source: cultured CD4+ T cells from blood, taken after SARS-CoV-2 vaccination. The receptors shown here come from a human donor with COVID-19. The CDR3 runs from the conserved cysteine through the conserved F or W. The order of the fields is D gene, clone size, V gene, J gene, CDR3 protein, CDR3 DNA. D genes are given only for firm matches. Clone size is shown for a subset of rows, as once, few, many or a class of expanded clone.

D: -
size: -
V: TRBV28
J: TRBJ2-1
CDR3: CASSQPLLANEQFF
DNA: TGTGCCAGCAGTCAGCCCTTACTAGCTAATGAGCAGTTCTTC

D: -
size: -
V: TRBV7-8
J: TRBJ2-2
CDR3: CASSLVGGELFF
DNA: TGTGCCAGCAGCTTAGTAGGCGGGGAGCTGTTTTTT

D: TRBD2
size: -
V: TRBV7-7
J: TRBJ2-2
CDR3: CASSLDAGGISGELFF
DNA: TGTGCTAGCAGCTTAGATGCGGGGGGCATATCCGGGGAGCTGTTTTTT

D: TRBD2
size: -
V: TRBV10-2
J: TRBJ2-5
CDR3: CASSGDVAGVQETQYF
DNA: TGCGCCAGCAGCGGGGACGTAGCGGGGGTGCAAGAGACCCAGTACTTC

D: -
size: -
V: TRBV6-1
J: TRBJ2-2
CDR3: CASRTGTGELFF
DNA: TGTGCCAGCCGGACGGGCACCGGGGAGCTGTTTTTT

D: -
size: -
V: TRBV20-1
J: TRBJ1-5
CDR3: CSARIGLPGNQPQHF
DNA: TGCAGTGCTAGAATTGGTCTCCCCGGCAATCAGCCCCAGCATTTT

D: -
size: -
V: TRBV6-1
J: TRBJ1-5
CDR3: CASSEGKGHQPQHF
DNA: TGTGCCAGCAGTGAGGGCAAGGGGCATCAGCCCCAGCATTTT

D: -
size: -
V: TRBV27
J: TRBJ1-4
CDR3: CASSPGNHPNEKLFF
DNA: TGTGCCAGCAGTCCCGGCAATCATCCTAATGAAAAACTGTTTTTT

D: -
size: few
V: TRBV6-1
J: TRBJ1-3
CDR3: CASRSSGFGLSGNTIYF
DNA: TGTGCCAGCAGATCTTCAGGGTTTGGTCTCTCTGGAAACACCATATATTTT

D: -
size: few
V: TRBV20-1
J: TRBJ2-2
CDR3: CSAKTGPNTGELFF
DNA: TGCAGTGCCAAAACAGGACCGAACACCGGGGAGCTGTTTTTT

D: -
size: few
V: TRBV6-5
J: TRBJ1-5
CDR3: CASSYEGVQPQHF
DNA: TGTGCCAGCAGTTACGAGGGGGTTCAGCCCCAGCATTTT

D: -
size: -
V: TRBV29-1
J: TRBJ2-2
CDR3: CSVGPRNTGELFF
DNA: TGCAGCGTTGGCCCCAGGAACACCGGGGAGCTGTTTTTT

D: -
size: -
V: TRBV19
J: TRBJ2-4
CDR3: CASSIDSGGEYIQYF
DNA: TGTGCCAGTAGTATAGATTCAGGTGGTGAATACATTCAGTACTTC

D: -
size: -
V: TRBV6-5
J: TRBJ2-7
CDR3: CASSYSRQGTYEQYF
DNA: TGTGCCAGCAGTTACTCGCGGCAGGGGACCTACGAGCAGTACTTC

D: TRBD1
size: -
V: TRBV7-9
J: TRBJ2-3
CDR3: CASTSQGALGTDTQYF
DNA: TGTGCCAGCACGTCCCAGGGGGCGCTGGGCACAGATACGCAGTATTTT

D: -
size: -
V: TRBV20-1
J: TRBJ2-3
CDR3: CSARDLDRQDTQYF
DNA: TGCAGTGCTAGAGATCTGGACAGACAAGATACGCAGTATTTT

D: -
size: few
V: TRBV11-3
J: TRBJ1-6
CDR3: CASSLSLLSWSPLHF
DNA: TGTGCCAGCAGCTTAAGTCTTCTGAGTTGGTCACCCCTCCACTTT

D: TRBD2
size: -
V: TRBV2
J: TRBJ2-5
CDR3: CASSAGGQTQYF
DNA: TGTGCCAGCAGTGCGGGGGGGCAGACCCAGTACTTC

D: -
size: -
V: TRBV24-1
J: TRBJ1-2
CDR3: CATSEGGINGYTF
DNA: TGTGCCACCAGTGAAGGAGGTATAAACGGCTACACCTTC

D: TRBD2
size: -
V: TRBV20-1
J: TRBJ2-5
CDR3: CSAGGGAETQYF
DNA: TGCAGTGCTGGGGGGGGAGCGGAGACCCAGTACTTC

D: TRBD2
size: -
V: TRBV27
J: TRBJ2-3
CDR3: CASSSYLRTSGGVSIGQYF
DNA: TGTGCCAGCAGTTCATATCTTAGAACTAGCGGGGGGGTCTCAATCGGGCAGTATTTT

D: -
size: -
V: TRBV5-6
J: TRBJ2-5
CDR3: CASSQAGRGGDQETQYF
DNA: TGTGCCAGCAGCCAAGCCGGCAGGGGCGGGGACCAAGAGACCCAGTACTTC

D: -
size: -
V: TRBV24-1
J: TRBJ1-2
CDR3: CATSDPDGPAGYTF
DNA: TGTGCCACCAGTGATCCCGACGGACCAGCAGGCTACACCTTC

D: -
size: -
V: TRBV6-1
J: TRBJ2-5
CDR3: CASRPDAGQGETQYF
DNA: TGTGCCAGCAGGCCGGACGCGGGGCAGGGAGAGACCCAGTACTTC

D: -
size: -
V: TRBV20-1
J: TRBJ1-1
CDR3: CSARHLGRPNTEAFF
DNA: TGCAGTGCTAGACACCTTGGACGGCCGAACACTGAAGCTTTCTTT

D: TRBD1
size: -
V: TRBV6-2/TRBV6-3
J: TRBJ1-5
CDR3: CASRPSGRGSNQPQHF
DNA: TGTGCCAGCAGACCCTCCGGCAGGGGGAGCAATCAGCCCCAGCATTTT

D: -
size: medium-sized
V: TRBV6-2/TRBV6-3
J: TRBJ1-3
CDR3: CASSPNRLLSGNTIYF
DNA: TGTGCCAGCAGTCCGAACAGGCTCCTCTCTGGAAACACCATATATTTT

D: -
size: -
V: TRBV7-9
J: TRBJ1-1
CDR3: CASSLDQSTEAFF
DNA: TGTGCCAGCAGCTTAGATCAGTCCACTGAAGCTTTCTTT

D: -
size: -
V: TRBV28
J: TRBJ2-3
CDR3: CASIYSGGGTDTQYF
DNA: TGTGCCAGCATATACTCGGGCGGTGGCACAGATACGCAGTATTTT

D: TRBD2
size: -
V: TRBV6-5
J: TRBJ2-3
CDR3: CASSYSGLAGTSDTQYF
DNA: TGTGCCAGCAGTTACTCCGGACTAGCGGGAACCTCCGATACGCAGTATTTT

D: -
size: -
V: TRBV27
J: TRBJ2-7
CDR3: CASTPDSPPYEQYF
DNA: TGTGCCAGCACCCCCGACAGTCCTCCCTACGAGCAGTACTTC

D: TRBD2
size: -
V: TRBV25-1
J: TRBJ2-2
CDR3: CASSGWRGGNTGELFF
DNA: TGTGCCAGCAGTGGATGGCGGGGGGGTAACACCGGGGAGCTGTTTTTT

D: -
size: -
V: TRBV11-3
J: TRBJ2-5
CDR3: CASSHRTVQETQYF
DNA: TGTGCCAGCAGCCATAGGACAGTCCAAGAGACCCAGTACTTC

D: TRBD1
size: -
V: TRBV27
J: TRBJ1-1
CDR3: CASSPRGGGTEAFF
DNA: TGTGCCAGCAGCCCCAGGGGGGGGGGGACTGAAGCTTTCTTT

D: TRBD2
size: -
V: TRBV27
J: TRBJ2-3
CDR3: CASSLGSGVDTQYF
DNA: TGTGCCAGCAGTTTAGGTAGCGGGGTAGATACGCAGTATTTT

D: TRBD2
size: -
V: TRBV7-2
J: TRBJ2-5
CDR3: CASSLVSSGGPQETQYF
DNA: TGTGCCAGCAGCTTAGTTTCTAGCGGGGGGCCCCAAGAGACCCAGTACTTC

D: TRBD1
size: few
V: TRBV20-1
J: TRBJ2-3
CDR3: CSARDGLGQDTDTQYF
DNA: TGCAGTGCTAGAGATGGTCTGGGACAGGACACAGATACGCAGTATTTT

D: -
size: -
V: TRBV10-3
J: TRBJ1-1
CDR3: CAISEPPYTEAFF
DNA: TGTGCCATCAGTGAACCGCCTTACACTGAAGCTTTCTTT

D: -
size: -
V: TRBV28
J: TRBJ1-6
CDR3: CASRGGSSPLHF
DNA: TGTGCCAGCAGAGGCGGTAGTTCACCCCTCCACTTT

D: TRBD1
size: -
V: TRBV4-2
J: TRBJ1-2
CDR3: CASSQPGQGAAGYTF
DNA: TGTGCCAGCAGCCAGCCGGGACAGGGTGCTGCTGGCTACACCTTC

D: TRBD1
size: -
V: TRBV20-1
J: TRBJ2-2
CDR3: CSAPRTGITGELFF
DNA: TGCAGTGCCCCACGGACAGGGATCACCGGGGAGCTGTTTTTT